Presented here are 17 T cell receptor beta chains from one specimen sequenced in a study of T cells in Graves' hyperthyroidism and ophthalmopathy. The CDR3 regions of TCR beta were amplified from RNA transcripts. During a first-round RT-PCR of the TCR CDR3, the HTBI primer set was used. TCRdb called the multiplex PCR reads again in MiXCR, with one record for every CDR3 protein. The table includes about 700,000 distinct CDR3 sequences, about 45% detected once. The sequencing sample was made of peripheral blood or thyroid tissue (not recorded which). Receptors were obtained from an adult man with Graves' disease, either hyperthyroidism or ophthalmopathy (not recorded which).

This clonotype has a count of ten or more. The gene calls are TRBV25-1 and TRBJ2-7; D not resolved. Looked up from germline, CDR1 is MGHDK and CDR2 is SYGVNS. The CDR3 has 13 amino acids. The germline V and J ends were trimmed by 1 base and 3 bases, with 7 bases remaining between them. For the CDR3, the DNA is TGTGCCAGCAGTGAATTTAGTGGCTACGAGCAGTACTTC. Its translation: CASSEFSGYEQYF.

This clonotype was seen ten or more times. The chain carries TRBV20-1 and TRBJ1-6, with D perhaps TRBD1 (5 bases). The germline CDR1 and CDR2 sequences are DFQATT and SNEGSKA (reference sequence). V was trimmed by 4 bases and J by 7 bases, leaving 11 bases between them. CDR3 size: 13 residues. The DNA for the CDR3 is TGCAGTGCTAATAAGGGGCCCAATTCACCCCTCCACTTT. Protein: CSANKGPNSPLHF.

CDR3 loop: CSVVRDRMAFF. CDR3 DNA: TGCAGCGTTGTTCGCGACAGGATGGCTTTCTTT. The chain employs TRBV29-1 and TRBJ1-1; TRBD1 might be the D (6 bases). From germline, CDR1 is SQVTM and CDR2 ANQGSEA. The CDR3 extends over 11 amino acids. Trimming stripped 4 bases from V and 11 bases from J, with 14 bases between. Complete variable domain (other parts from reference TRBV29-1 and TRBJ1-1): SAVISQKPSRDICQRGTSLTIQCQVDSQVTMMFWYRQQPGQSLTLIATANQGSEATYESGFVIDKFPISRPNLTFSTLTVSNMSPEDSSIYLCSVVRDRMAFFGQGTRLTVV.

Here the CDR3 DNA reads TGTGCCAGCACCTCGCCGGCAGCCTCCTACGAGCAGTACTTC. Protein: CASTSPAASYEQYF. The J gene is TRBJ2-7, the V gene TRBV12-3 or TRBV12-4, with D unresolved. This CDR3 is built from 14 residues. The V and J ends lost 7 bases and 0 bases respectively, with 13 bases between them.

This clonotype was counted once. Lacking the conserved final phenylalanine or tryptophan, this CDR3 likely reflects a read error. No DNA is shown, since the ends of the CDR3 on it are uncertain; the CDR3 is the one TCRdb lists. The J gene is TRBJ2-2, the V gene TRBV2; the listed D gene, TRBD1, was not tested against the DNA. The CDR3 has 9 residues if both end residues are counted. The germline CDR1 and CDR2 sequences are SNHLY and FYNNEI. This CDR3 reads CASSKTGRY.

The chain joins TRBV15 to TRBJ1-3; perhaps TRBD1 as D (5 bases). Germline values: CDR1 LNHNV, CDR2 YYDKDF (reference sequence). Trimming cost V 3 bases and J 0 bases, with 12 bases left between them. There are 16 residues in the CDR3. The CDR3 here is CATSSSGPLSGNTIYF. CDR3 coding DNA: TGTGCCACCAGCAGCTCAGGGCCCCTCTCTGGAAACACCATATATTTT. The whole variable domain, filled in from reference TRBV15 and TRBJ1-3, reads DAMVIQNPRYQVTQFGKPVTLSCSQTLNHNVMYWYQQKSSQAPKLLFHYYDKDFNNEADTPDNFQSRRPNTSFCFLDIRSPGLGDTAMYLCATSSSGPLSGNTIYFGEGSWLTVV.

In its sample, this clonotype was seen many times. The chain uses TRBV7-8 and TRBJ1-1; D remains ambiguous. Germline-derived CDR1 and CDR2 are SGHVS and FQNEAQ. V lost 0 bases and J lost 2, with 7 bases in between. The CDR3 has 14 residues. The CDR3 region is CASSLAVLNTEAFF. CDR3 sequence (DNA): TGTGCCAGCAGCTTAGCGGTCCTAAACACTGAAGCTTTCTTT.

This clonotype occurred a few times. This chain joins TRBV7-8 and TRBJ1-1, with D unclear. Deletions cut 1 base from V and 7 bases from J, with 10 bases between. This CDR3 has 13 residues. Germline V CDR1 and CDR2: SGHVS, FQNEAQ. The CDR3 region has the DNA TGTGCCAGCAGCTTAGGAGTCGGTCGTGAAGCTTTCTTT. Encoded protein: CASSLGVGREAFF.

This clonotype has a handful of counts. V gene TRBV20-1 combines with J gene TRBJ1-4; 9 nucleotides agree with TRBD1. V was pared by 4 bases and J by 7 bases, with 4 bases of the junction left unmatched. The germline CDR1 and CDR2 sequences are DFQATT and SNEGSKA (reference sequence). This CDR3 region has 13 residues. In DNA form, the CDR3 reads TGCAGTGCTATTCCGGGACAGGGTGAAAAACTGTTTTTT. It translates to CSAIPGQGEKLFF.

This chain links TRBV7-9 with TRBJ1-2; tentatively, D is TRBD1 (5 bases). The V and J ends lost 4 bases and 4 bases respectively, with 10 bases between them. Germline CDR1 SEHNR, CDR2 FQNEAQ (reference sequence). CDR3 length: 13 residues. The CDR3 nucleotides read TGTGCCAGCAGCTCCGGGGACGGCTATGGCTACACCTTC. Translated, it gives CASSSGDGYGYTF.

A note on this clonotype: This may arise from a read error, as a much more abundant clone is one base away. The chain combines TRBV7-9 with TRBJ1-2; no firm D call. The germline V gene encodes CDR1 SEHNR and CDR2 FQNEAQ (reference sequence). This CDR3 is 12 amino acids long. DNA for the CDR3: TGTGCCAGCAGCACTTACACGGAGGGCTGCACCTTC. Translated: CASSTYTEGCTF.

The genes are TRBV29-1 and TRBJ1-2, with D perhaps TRBD1 (6 bases). Germline values: CDR1 SQVTM, CDR2 ANQGSEA. The CDR3 sequence is 12 residues long. V lost 8 bases to trimming and J lost 4 bases, with 14 bases between them. Here the CDR3 DNA reads TGCAGCTCGGGGGACATCCTCTATGGCTACACCTTC. Translating it yields CSSGDILYGYTF.

This clonotype was seen at least ten times. The V gene is TRBV24-1, the J gene TRBJ1-2; the match to TRBD1 covers 9 bases. CDR3 length: 14 amino acids. The trim removed 3 bases at V and 6 bases at J, leaving 4 bases unmatched. CDR1 is KGHDR and CDR2 is SFDVKD in the germline V gene. The CDR3 region is CATSDRGDRDGYTF. The CDR3 DNA reads TGTGCCACCAGTGATCGTGGGGACAGGGATGGCTACACCTTC.

This clonotype was observed many times. This chain uses TRBV29-1 with TRBJ1-2; TRBD1 might be the D (6 bases). CDR3 size: 14 residues. V lost 3 bases, J lost 4 bases, and 15 bases lay in between. From germline, CDR1 is SQVTM and CDR2 ANQGSEA. The CDR3 protein is CSVDGPDSLYGYTF. The CDR3 DNA sequence: TGCAGCGTTGACGGTCCGGACAGCCTCTATGGCTACACCTTC.

This clonotype was counted only a few times. The rearrangement uses TRBV11-2 and TRBJ1-1; TRBD1 aligns across 9 bases. Germline V gives CDR1 SGHAT, CDR2 FQNNGV. V trimming: 2 bases; J trimming: 4 bases; junction bases outside the gene matches: 2. This CDR3 has 14 residues. CDR3 sequence (DNA): TGTGCCAGCAGCTTAAAGGACAGGGGCACTGAAGCTTTCTTT. Protein product: CASSLKDRGTEAFF.

This clonotype has a count of ten or more. The chain employs TRBV29-1 and TRBJ1-4; 9 bases are a match to TRBD1. With V trimmed by 6 bases and J by 0 bases, 2 bases remained unmatched. CDR3 length equals 14 residues. CDR1 and CDR2 from the germline V gene are SQVTM and ANQGSEA. CDR3 DNA: TGCAGCGTCCGACAGGGGGCAACTAATGAAAAACTGTTTTTT. It is translated as CSVRQGATNEKLFF.

This chain connects TRBV10-3 to TRBJ1-4, with no clear D. The CDR3 has 14 amino acids. The V and J ends lost 7 bases and 7 bases respectively, with 16 bases between them. Germline lookup yields CDR1 ENHRY and CDR2 SYGVKD. The CDR3 region has the DNA TGTGCCATCACTTCGGAAGTCGGAAGTGAAAAACTGTTTTTT. Protein sequence: CAITSEVGSEKLFF.